Detailed here is one TCR beta chain. This sample was taken from a study of blood T cell repertoires in COVID-19. Study at large: Acute and convalescent COVID-19 specimens originated in the United States, Italy and Spain.

The table came from immunoSEQ multiplex PCR; TCRdb's copy has only in-frame clones and leaves some out. Of about 250,000 clones in the sample, about 89% were seen once. V shed 3 bases and J shed 1 base, with 15 bases lying between them. The germline V gene encodes CDR1 SGHDN and CDR2 FVKESK. The CDR3 runs to 16 residues. Sample: peripheral blood. The receptor was derived from an older woman who had recovered from COVID-19. The chain has TRBV14 and TRBJ1-1, with D tentatively TRBD1 (5 bases). CDR3 loop: CASSHRTGSENTEAFF. The DNA of the CDR3 is TGTGCCAGCAGCCATCGCACAGGATCGGAGAACACTGAAGCTTTCTTT.